These 30 T cell receptor beta chains were all obtained from the same sample, sequenced in a study of blood T cell repertoires in COVID-19. The repertoire was sequenced with immunoSEQ multiplex PCR; TCRdb's copy has only in-frame clones and lacks some. Counted here are 150,000 to 250,000 clones, approximately 82% occurring once; the ten biggest clones make up approximately 6.9%. Sample: peripheral blood. The source is a human donor with acute or convalescent COVID-19. The donor label of this sample is uncertain.

The V and J genes are TRBV7-2 and TRBJ2-7, with 11 bases lining up with TRBD2. The CDR3 consists of 17 residues. Trimming cost V 5 bases and J 6 bases; bases outside gene matches: 15. Germline V gene data show CDR1 as SGHTA and CDR2 as FQGNSA. In DNA, the CDR3 is TGTGCCAGCAGCATTAAGGGGCTAGCGGGAGGCCATGGCGAGCAGTACTTC. Protein sequence: CASSIKGLAGGHGEQYF. Drawing the rest from reference TRBV7-2 and TRBJ2-7, the complete variable domain is GAGVSQSPSNKVTEKGKDVELRCDPISGHTALYWYRQSLGQGLEFLIYFQGNSAPDKSGLPSDRFSAERTGGSVSTLTIQRTQQEDSAVYLCASSIKGLAGGHGEQYFGPGTRLTVT.

The chain carries TRBV30 and TRBJ2-1, with TRBD2 matching 8 bases. The CDR3 covers 14 residues. Germline values: CDR1 GTSNPN, CDR2 SVGIG (reference sequence). The V and J ends lost 3 bases and 6 bases, in that order; junction bases with no gene match: 7. The CDR3 loop reads CAWRAGGAFNEQFF. CDR3 bases: TGTGCCTGGAGGGCGGGAGGAGCCTTCAATGAGCAGTTCTTC.

The V and J genes are TRBV6-5 and TRBJ1-6; 9 nucleotides agree with TRBD1. The CDR3 is made up of 16 amino acids. Germline V CDR1 and CDR2: MNHEY, SVGAGI. Losses at the gene ends were 4 bases for V and 9 bases for J; bases not matched to a gene: 10. This CDR3 reads CASSWTGVFGSSPLHF. CDR3 DNA sequence: TGTGCCAGCAGTTGGACAGGGGTGTTCGGGAGTTCACCCCTCCACTTT.

The genes are TRBV6-5 and TRBJ1-4; 7 nucleotides agree with TRBD1. The CDR3 sequence is 14 residues long. Germline lookup yields CDR1 MNHEY and CDR2 SVGAGI. Unmatched junction bases numbered 4, after V lost 4 bases and J lost 5 bases. CDR3 in amino acids: CASSSGGPNEKLFF. The CDR3 DNA is TGTGCCAGCAGTTCAGGGGGGCCCAATGAAAAACTGTTTTTT.

The chain combines TRBV4-3 with TRBJ2-2; 7 nucleotides match TRBD1. This CDR3 region has 17 residues. The V gene end was trimmed by 4 bases and the J gene end by 6 bases; junction bases not matched to a gene: 14. CDR1 is LGHNA and CDR2 is YSLEER in the germline V gene. CDR3 loop: CASSPPRTGPLPGELFF. The CDR3 DNA is TGCGCCAGCAGCCCACCCAGGACAGGTCCTCTTCCCGGGGAGCTGTTTTTT.

This clone came up a few times. The rearrangement joins TRBV6-5 to TRBJ1-4; 8 bases line up with TRBD1. The CDR3 has 15 residues. The V segment lost 7 bases and the J segment 1 base; nucleotides outside the gene matches: 5. Germline V gene lookup returns CDR1 MNHEY and CDR2 SVGAGI. CDR3 amino acids: CASKTTGVTNEKLFF. The CDR3 coding sequence is TGTGCCAGCAAAACGACAGGGGTAACTAATGAAAAACTGTTTTTT.

As to this clone: The same CDR3 can be traced to other DNA sequences in this sample. The chain carries TRBV6-2 or TRBV6-3 and TRBJ2-1, with 9 bases matching TRBD2. The CDR3 totals 15 residues. V shed 2 bases and J 4 bases; nucleotides not matched to a gene: 3. CDR1 and CDR2 (germline): MNHEY, SVGEGT. CDR3 amino acids: CASSYLAGPYNEQFF. The CDR3 DNA is TGTGCCAGCAGTTACCTAGCGGGGCCATACAATGAGCAGTTCTTC.

The chain links TRBV6-1 to TRBJ2-7, with D possibly matching TRBD2 (6 bases). This CDR3 comprises 15 residues. V was pared by 0 bases and J by 2 bases, with 11 bases between. Germline V gene data show CDR1 as MNHNS and CDR2 as SASEGT. Here the CDR3 reads CASSEARGSPYEQYF. The DNA of the CDR3 is TGTGCCAGCAGTGAAGCTCGGGGGTCCCCCTACGAGCAGTACTTC.

This chain links TRBV2 with TRBJ1-5; a possible D gene is TRBD1 (6 bases). The CDR3 has 14 amino acids. V was pared by 7 bases and J by 0 bases, with 10 bases between. CDR1 SNHLY and CDR2 FYNNEI come from the germline V gene. The CDR3 region is CASKDSYSNQPQHF. The CDR3 nucleotides read TGTGCCAGCAAGGACAGTTATAGCAATCAGCCCCAGCATTTT.

This clone was observed once. V usage is TRBV19 and J usage is TRBJ2-2; D unresolved. CDR1 is LNHDA and CDR2 is SQIVND in the germline V gene (reference sequence). Between the trimmed V and J ends, which lost 3 bases and 0 bases, there was a span of 8 bases. The CDR3 length is 15 residues. The DNA of the CDR3 is TGTGCCAGTAGTATCCAGGTTGCGAACACCGGGGAGCTGTTTTTT. This codes for CASSIQVANTGELFF.

The J gene is TRBJ2-7, the V gene TRBV24-1; TRBD2 matches at 13 bases. This CDR3 region has 21 residues. Looked up from germline, CDR1 is KGHDR and CDR2 is SFDVKD. The J segment lost 3 bases and the V segment lost 4 bases, leaving 20 bases of the junction unmatched. CDR3 sequence (DNA): TGTGCCACCAGTGAATCCTTTGGTTTTGGGACTAGCGGGGAGGGAAGCTACGAGCAGTACTTC. Translating it yields CATSESFGFGTSGEGSYEQYF.

This chain connects TRBV27 to TRBJ1-2; possible D gene TRBD1, 5 bases. CDR1 MNHEY and CDR2 SMNVEV come from the germline V gene (reference sequence). CDR3 size: 16 residues. V was shortened by 5 bases and J by 3 bases, with 19 bases between the two germline ends. The CDR3 DNA follows: TGTGCCAGCAGTCCCCTCTTAGGAGGGACTTACTATGGCTACACCTTC. This codes for CASSPLLGGTYYGYTF.

The chain is built from TRBV6-5 and TRBJ1-4, with 7 positions matching TRBD1. CDR1 is MNHEY and CDR2 is SVGAGI in the germline V gene. Trimming at V came to 6 bases and at J to 6 bases, leaving 10 bases not matched to a gene. This CDR3 has 15 amino acids. CDR3 sequence (DNA): TGTGCCAGCAGGGGAATAAGACAGGGTGATGAAAAACTGTTTTTT. Its protein product is CASRGIRQGDEKLFF.

This chain connects TRBV6-5 to TRBJ1-2, with D perhaps matching TRBD1 (6 bases). V was cut by 5 bases and J by 2 bases, with 12 bases left in between. The CDR3 sequence is 14 residues long. The germline CDR1 and CDR2 sequences are MNHEY and SVGAGI. CDR3 nucleotide sequence: TGTGCCAGCAGTCTCGAGGGGGGGAACTATGGCTACACCTTC. Translating gives CASSLEGGNYGYTF.

The count of this clone is one. V is TRBV7-9 and J is TRBJ2-1; a possible D gene is TRBD1 (6 bases). The ends were cut back, 1 base at V and 8 bases at J, with 18 bases in the middle. Germline CDR1 SEHNR, CDR2 FQNEAQ (reference sequence). The CDR3 has 16 amino acids. The DNA of the CDR3 is TGTGCCAGCAGCTTAGATACCCTCAGGGGATCCCATGAGCAGTTCTTC. It specifies CASSLDTLRGSHEQFF.

The V gene is TRBV5-1, the J gene TRBJ2-6, with D perhaps TRBD1 (5 bases). Per the germline V gene, CDR1 is SGHRS and CDR2 is YFSETQ. The CDR3 has 15 amino acids. Between the trimmed V and J ends, which lost 4 bases and 1 base, there was a span of 9 bases. CDR3 sequence: CASSRQGSGANVLTF. CDR3 DNA: TGCGCCAGCAGCCGCCAGGGTTCTGGGGCCAACGTCCTGACTTTC. The complete variable domain, with remaining parts taken from reference TRBV5-1 and TRBJ2-6, reads KAGVTQTPRYLIKTRGQQVTLSCSPISGHRSVSWYQQTPGQGLQFLFEYFSETQRNKGNFPGRFSGRQFSNSRSEMNVSTLELGDSALYLCASSRQGSGANVLTFGAGSRLTVL.

The chain is built from TRBV2 and TRBJ1-2; 9 nucleotides agree with TRBD1. Germline-derived CDR1 and CDR2 are SNHLY and FYNNEI. V shed 4 bases, J shed 6 bases, and the junction held 3 bases outside the gene matches. The CDR3 sequence is 13 residues long. The CDR3 is CASSGTGEDGYTF. CDR3 DNA sequence: TGTGCCAGCAGTGGGACAGGGGAAGATGGCTACACCTTC.

Comments on this clone: The identical CDR3 is also encoded by other nucleotide sequences in the sample. V gene TRBV3-1 (or the pseudogene TRBV3-2) combines with J gene TRBJ2-2, with D possibly matching TRBD1 (6 bases). The germline gives CDR1 LGHDT, CDR2 YNNKEL (reference sequence). Trimming cost V 3 bases and J 2 bases, with 13 bases left between them. This CDR3 comprises 16 residues. The CDR3 is CASSHQTGPNTGELFF. The CDR3 DNA is TGTGCCAGCAGCCACCAGACAGGACCCAACACCGGGGAGCTGTTTTTT.

This chain links TRBV24-1 with TRBJ2-5; D might be TRBD2 (7 bases). Germline V gene data show CDR1 as KGHDR and CDR2 as SFDVKD. V gave up 0 bases and J gave up 2 bases, with 15 bases separating them. The length of the CDR3 is 17 residues. In nucleotides, the CDR3 is TGTGCCACCAGTGATTTGGGGAGGGGGGGACTACAAGAGACCCAGTACTTC. Its translation: CATSDLGRGGLQETQYF.

The chain links TRBV30 to TRBJ2-7; 12 bases match TRBD1. The CDR3 extends over 15 amino acids. The J segment lost 7 bases and the V segment lost 5 bases, leaving 12 bases of the junction unmatched. The germline CDR1 and CDR2 sequences are GTSNPN and SVGIG (reference sequence). The CDR3 bases are TGTGCCTGGGGGTCTCCGGGACAGGGGGCGAGGGAGCAGTACTTC. This encodes CAWGSPGQGAREQYF.

The chain is built from TRBV6-2 or TRBV6-3 and TRBJ2-2; 12 bases map to TRBD2. Germline V gene data show CDR1 as MNHEY and CDR2 as SVGEGT. V was clipped by 0 bases and J by 7 bases; unmatched bases: 0. This CDR3 has 15 residues. CDR3 in amino acids: CASSYSGLAGGELFF. The CDR3 DNA reads TGTGCCAGCAGTTACTCGGGACTAGCGGGCGGGGAGCTGTTTTTT.

The chain recombines TRBV29-1 with TRBJ2-2, with 7 bases aligning to TRBD1. The CDR3 is 15 residues long. The J segment lost 0 bases and the V segment lost 6 bases, leaving 7 bases of the junction unmatched. Germline loops: CDR1 SQVTM, CDR2 ANQGSEA. The CDR3 coding sequence is TGCAGCGTCACCACGCAGGGGGCGAACACCGGGGAGCTGTTTTTT. It encodes CSVTTQGANTGELFF.

The rearrangement joins TRBV9 to TRBJ2-5; perhaps TRBD2 as D (6 bases). This CDR3 region has 13 residues. In germline, CDR1 is SGDLS, CDR2 YYNGEE. Trimming removed 0 bases at V and 5 bases at J, with 8 bases between. The CDR3 region is CASSVGAGETQYF. The CDR3 DNA reads TGTGCCAGCAGCGTAGGGGCGGGGGAGACCCAGTACTTC.

In this sample, this clone turned up a few times. V gene TRBV15 combines with J gene TRBJ2-4, with 8 bases identical to TRBD1. This CDR3 has 16 amino acids. CDR1 is LNHNV, CDR2 YYDKDF, per germline (reference sequence). The trim removed 2 bases at V and 0 bases at J, leaving 3 bases unmatched. CDR3: CATSRRQGRAKNIQYF. CDR3 DNA sequence: TGTGCCACCAGCAGAAGACAGGGGCGAGCCAAAAACATTCAGTACTTC.

This clone came up a few times. Within the sample, other DNA sequences also encode this same CDR3. This chain uses TRBV4-1 with TRBJ2-1; 10 positions agree with TRBD2. Trimming at V came to 3 bases and at J to 1 base, leaving 3 bases not matched to a gene. Germline CDR1 reads MGHRA; CDR2 reads YSYEKL. The CDR3 runs 16 residues. This chain's CDR3 is CASSQVAGGSYNEQFF. The DNA for the CDR3 is TGCGCCAGCAGCCAGGTAGCGGGAGGATCCTACAATGAGCAGTTCTTC.

The chain recombines TRBV27 with TRBJ2-7; TRBD1 is a possible D gene (6 bases). V was cut by 6 bases and J by 3 bases, with 12 bases left in between. The CDR3 spans 13 residues. The germline CDR1 and CDR2 sequences are MNHEY and SMNVEV (reference sequence). The CDR3 protein is CASSPQGFYEQYF. In nucleotides, the CDR3 is TGTGCCAGCAGCCCACAGGGATTCTACGAGCAGTACTTC.

This clone has only one observation. J is TRBJ2-6 and V is TRBV19; 9 bases align to TRBD1. Germline values: CDR1 LNHDA, CDR2 SQIVND (reference sequence). Germline trimming cut 5 bases from V and 9 bases from J; bases unmatched to any gene: 2. The CDR3 has 13 residues. The CDR3 DNA is TGTGCCAGTAGTTTGGGACAGGGCAACGTCCTGACTTTC. It specifies CASSLGQGNVLTF.

The gene calls are TRBV7-3 and TRBJ1-1; D gene unclear. Trimming took off 1 base at V and 11 bases at J, with 14 bases between the two ends. Germline assignment: CDR1 SGHTA and CDR2 FQGTGA. This CDR3 is 13 amino acids long. DNA of the CDR3: TGTGCCAGCAGCTTAAATGCAGGCCGTTTCGCTTTCTTT. Protein sequence: CASSLNAGRFAFF.

The V gene is TRBV5-1, the J gene TRBJ1-1; TRBD1 is a possible D gene (5 bases). V was cut by 4 bases and J by 5 bases, with 15 bases left in between. The germline CDR1 and CDR2 sequences are SGHRS and YFSETQ. The CDR3 totals 14 residues. CDR3 coding DNA: TGCGCCAGCAGCGGAGGCCTCCGGGGGACTGAAGCTTTCTTT. Amino acids: CASSGGLRGTEAFF.

J is TRBJ1-5 and V is TRBV6-2 or TRBV6-3, with TRBD1 matching 10 bases. The CDR3 runs 15 residues. J gave up 6 bases and V 4 bases, and 6 bases lay outside the gene matches. Germline CDR1 reads MNHEY; CDR2 reads SVGEGT. CDR3 in DNA: TGTGCCAGCAGTTTCCTGACAGGGGGCTCTCAGCCCCAGCATTTT. It encodes CASSFLTGGSQPQHF.